This T cell receptor beta chain was profiled in a study of shared clonotypes between healthy human individuals. As for the study in general: The composition of the donors was two women and a few men aged 18 to 49.

There are 13 residues in the CDR3. With 2 bases removed from V and 1 base from J, the gap between germline ends came to 6 bases. In germline, CDR1 is SGHKS, CDR2 YYEKEE (reference sequence). Notes on this clone: At the DNA level, this CDR3 is encoded by other sequences in the same sample as well.

Only in-frame clones appear in the TCRdb table, and some are missing; sequencing was by immunoSEQ multiplex PCR. The sample lists about 2,500,000 clones; roughly nine tenths were seen once. The TCR was taken from a man aged 18 to 35 in good health. Sequenced: naive CD4+ T cells sorted from blood. As to subset: CD45RA+ positively selected. The chain uses TRBV5-5 and TRBJ1-1; the D is unclear. The CDR3 region is CASSFGGNTEAFF. Here the CDR3 DNA reads TGTGCCAGCAGCTTCGGCGGGAACACTGAAGCTTTCTTT.